The T cell receptor (beta chain) described here comes from a study of blood T cells in healthy people across ages. A second 7 to 11 cycle PCR used barcoded and J-beta primers. MiXCR, run by TCRdb on the 5' RACE reads, gives a single entry per CDR3 protein. The sample gives some 760,000 distinct CDR3 sequences, roughly 25% of which show up once; more than 8.5% is in the top ten. The CDR3 consists of 16 residues. The ends lost 2 bases at V and 4 bases at J; junction bases unmatched: 7. Germline values: CDR1 LGHDT, CDR2 YNNKEL (reference sequence). This clonotype was detected only a few times. A further study also used this sample, focusing on T cells of mothers and their children. That work adds: In this cohort, donors were three healthy Caucasian mothers plus their six children.

Source material: blood. The genes are TRBV3-1 and TRBJ2-1; 8 bases are shared with TRBD1. The receptor was derived from a boy younger than 18 in good health. CDR3 sequence: CASSQWPGQEYNEQFF. DNA for the CDR3: TGTGCCAGCAGCCAATGGCCGGGACAGGAGTACAATGAGCAGTTCTTC.